The 22 T cell receptor beta chains reported below all come from one sample, sequenced in a study of T cell changes during pregnancy in multiple sclerosis. Using immunoSEQ multiplex PCR, the repertoire was profiled, and TCRdb retains in-frame clones only, with some absent. The sample lists 65,000 to 95,000 clones, about 93% seen once, with just over 2.5% in the top ten. The sequenced sample was peripheral blood, obtained after pregnancy. The receptor source for this set is a female donor in good health, enrolled as a control in a pregnancy study.

V is TRBV5-6 and J is TRBJ1-2; 8 bases match TRBD1. The CDR3 spans 14 residues. The trim removed 2 bases at V and 6 bases at J, leaving 6 bases unmatched. Germline values: CDR1 SGHDT, CDR2 YYEEEE. The CDR3 loop reads CASSFQGAVDGYTF. The DNA for the CDR3 is TGTGCCAGCAGCTTCCAGGGGGCGGTGGATGGCTACACCTTC.

This sequence joins TRBV14 and TRBJ2-3, with TRBD2 as a possible D gene (5 bases). Germline V gene data show CDR1 as SGHDN and CDR2 as FVKESK. The CDR3 runs 15 residues. V gave up 4 bases and J gave up 5 bases, with 16 bases separating them. As DNA, the CDR3 is TGTGCCAGCAGCCCCTTGGTGGGAGAGGAAGATACGCAGTATTTT. Residues: CASSPLVGEEDTQYF. The entire variable domain, with the rest obtained from reference TRBV14 and TRBJ2-3, is as follows: EAGVTQFPSHSVIEKGQTVTLRCDPISGHDNLYWYRRVMGKEIKFLLHFVKESKQDESGMPNNRFLAERTGGTYSTLKVQPAELEDSGVYFCASSPLVGEEDTQYFGPGTRLTVL.

J is TRBJ1-2 and V is TRBV18, with TRBD1 matching over 9 bases. Losses at the gene ends were 1 base for V and 8 bases for J; bases not matched to a gene: 2. Germline values: CDR1 KGHSH, CDR2 LQKENI. The CDR3 is 13 amino acids. CDR3 coding DNA: TGTGCCAGCTCACCACGGACAGGGGACGGCTACACCTTC. Translation: CASSPRTGDGYTF.

For the CDR3, the DNA is TGTGCCAGCAGCTTATCGAGGACTAGCGGGAGGGTCGGGGAGCTGTTTTTT. Translation gives CASSLSRTSGRVGELFF. The genes are TRBV7-2 and TRBJ2-2, with 15 bases lining up with TRBD2. V trimming: 2 bases; J trimming: 7 bases; junction bases outside the gene matches: 5. The V gene's germline CDR1 is SGHTA and CDR2 FQGNSA. The CDR3 extends over 17 amino acids.

This chain joins TRBV7-9 and TRBJ2-1, with 10 bases fitting TRBD2. Germline CDR1 SEHNR, CDR2 FQNEAQ (reference sequence). V gave up 4 bases and J gave up 9 bases; unmatched junction bases: 9. The CDR3 covers 15 residues. CDR3 loop: CASSSSSGGGAEQFF. In DNA, the CDR3 is TGTGCCAGCAGCTCCTCTAGCGGGGGAGGGGCTGAGCAGTTCTTC.

The sample holds a few counts of this clone. This chain uses TRBV5-1 with TRBJ1-2; maybe TRBD1 (5 bases). From germline, CDR1 is SGHRS and CDR2 YFSETQ. This CDR3 spans 13 amino acids. The V and J ends lost 0 bases and 3 bases respectively, with 6 bases between them. The DNA of the CDR3 is TGCGCCAGCAGCTTGGAACAGGACTATGGCTACACCTTC. It is translated as CASSLEQDYGYTF.

The V and J genes are TRBV6-5 and TRBJ2-1, with 9 bases aligning to TRBD2. The CDR3 consists of 15 residues. CDR1 and CDR2 from the germline V gene are MNHEY and SVGAGI. V trimming: 4 bases; J trimming: 8 bases; junction bases outside the gene matches: 9. CDR3 DNA sequence: TGTGCCAGCAGTTCGATTAGCGGGGGTTTCGATGAGCAGTTCTTC. Protein product: CASSSISGGFDEQFF.

This clone was found once. The chain recombines TRBV6-1 with TRBJ2-7, with 8 bases fitting TRBD2. Germline CDR1 and CDR2: MNHNS and SASEGT. Trimming cost V 6 bases and J 5 bases; bases outside gene matches: 12. The CDR3 length is 15 residues. CDR3 in amino acids: CASSPGGPPEDEQYF. CDR3 in DNA: TGTGCCAGCAGCCCGGGGGGGCCTCCGGAGGACGAGCAGTACTTC.

This chain links TRBV19 with TRBJ2-7; possibly TRBD2 for D (6 bases). Trimming stripped 6 bases from V and 5 bases from J, with 14 bases between. This CDR3 has 13 amino acids. In germline, CDR1 is LNHDA, CDR2 SQIVND (reference sequence). DNA for the CDR3: TGTGCCAGTAGGGAAGGAGGGACCGACGAGCAGTACTTC. It translates to CASREGGTDEQYF.

The CDR3 region is CASSPIGGNTEAFF. The CDR3 region has the DNA TGTGCCAGCAGTCCAATAGGAGGGAACACTGAAGCTTTCTTT. The chain recombines TRBV6-1 with TRBJ1-1, with D unresolved. The CDR3 loop spans 14 amino acids. Deletions cut 5 bases from V and 1 base from J, with 11 bases between. Per the germline V gene, CDR1 is MNHNS and CDR2 is SASEGT.

The gene calls are TRBV12-5 and TRBJ1-4, with 8 positions matching TRBD1. This CDR3 is 14 amino acids long. Germline values: CDR1 LGHNT, CDR2 FRNRAP. With V trimmed by 6 bases and J by 8 bases, 8 bases remained unmatched. CDR3 DNA sequence: TGTGCTAGTGGGCACGGACAGGGCAACGAAAAACTGTTTTTT. Translated: CASGHGQGNEKLFF.

There are a few counts of this clone. The chain joins TRBV5-6 to TRBJ1-1; the D gene is possibly TRBD1 (5 bases). The CDR3 sequence is 14 residues long. Germline CDR1 is SGHDT and CDR2 is YYEEEE. V was clipped by 2 bases and J by 1 base, with 9 bases between them. The CDR3 spells CASSFGGGNTEAFF. The CDR3 coding sequence is TGTGCCAGCAGCTTTGGGGGGGGGAACACTGAAGCTTTCTTT.

This chain joins TRBV6-6 and TRBJ2-1, with D uncertain. V was shortened by 0 bases and J by 8 bases, with 11 bases between the two germline ends. The CDR3 totals 14 residues. Germline lookup yields CDR1 MNHNY and CDR2 SVGAGI (reference sequence). The CDR3 sequence: CASSYSPITDEQFF. The DNA of the CDR3 is TGTGCCAGCAGTTACTCCCCCATTACAGATGAGCAGTTCTTC.

This chain links TRBV30 with TRBJ1-6, with TRBD1 matching 8 bases. Germline-derived CDR1 and CDR2 are GTSNPN and SVGIG (reference sequence). The CDR3 totals 15 residues. Trimming took 2 bases from V and 6 from J; bases not matched to a gene: 6. The CDR3 protein is CAWSSRGQGNSPLHF. The DNA of the CDR3 is TGTGCCTGGAGTAGCAGGGGGCAGGGTAATTCACCCCTCCACTTT.

The rearrangement links TRBV4-3 to TRBJ2-3; 7 bases match TRBD1. V dropped 1 base and J dropped 1; count of bases not matched to a gene: 5. CDR1 is LGHNA, CDR2 YSLEER, per germline. CDR3 size: 16 residues. CDR3 amino acids: CASSQGQGVGTDTQYF. The CDR3, as DNA: TGCGCCAGCAGCCAAGGACAGGGCGTCGGCACAGATACGCAGTATTTT.

The chain is built from TRBV18 and TRBJ1-2; possibly TRBD1 for D (6 bases). V lost 6 bases and J lost 1, with 12 bases in between. The CDR3 loop spans 14 amino acids. Germline CDR1 reads KGHSH; CDR2 reads LQKENI. The CDR3 sequence is CASSQDRLNYGYTF. Here the CDR3 DNA reads TGTGCCAGCTCCCAGGACAGACTTAACTATGGCTACACCTTC.

The rearrangement links TRBV25-1 to TRBJ2-1, with 8 bases fitting TRBD2. The V gene end was trimmed by 3 bases and the J gene end by 7 bases; junction bases not matched to a gene: 14. Germline CDR1 and CDR2: MGHDK and SYGVNS. This CDR3 is built from 17 residues. In DNA, the CDR3 is TGTGCCAGCAGTGATTTTTCGGGACTAGAGTCTTGGAATGAGCAGTTCTTC. Protein sequence: CASSDFSGLESWNEQFF.

The J gene is TRBJ2-3, the V gene TRBV5-1; D gene unclear. The germline CDR1 and CDR2 sequences are SGHRS and YFSETQ. The V end lost 4 bases, the J end lost 14 bases, and 17 bases lay between the germline ends. The CDR3 runs 12 residues. CDR3 DNA sequence: TGCGCCAGCAGCATGACTCCCTCGGTCGCGTATTTT. It encodes CASSMTPSVAYF.

The CDR3 sequence: CASTSGTSGADTQYF. CDR3 DNA sequence: TGTGCCAGCACCTCCGGGACTAGCGGGGCAGATACGCAGTATTTT. The rearrangement joins TRBV28 to TRBJ2-3; 13 bases line up with TRBD2. This CDR3 spans 15 amino acids. V shed 7 bases, J shed 4 bases, and the junction held 5 bases outside the gene matches. The germline V gene encodes CDR1 MDHEN and CDR2 SYDVKM.

The chain couples TRBV5-6 to TRBJ2-1; 11 nucleotides line up with TRBD2. With V trimmed by 5 bases and J by 6 bases, 7 bases remained unmatched. CDR1 SGHDT and CDR2 YYEEEE come from the germline V gene. The CDR3 spans 15 residues. The CDR3 DNA sequence: TGTGCCAGCAGACAGATAGCGGGGGGGCCCAATGAGCAGTTCTTC. It is translated as CASRQIAGGPNEQFF.

The V call is TRBV15, the J call TRBJ2-7, with 8 bases matching TRBD1. The ends lost 3 bases at V and 2 bases at J; junction bases unmatched: 6. The CDR3 contains 15 residues. CDR1 and CDR2 (germline): LNHNV, YYDKDF (reference sequence). The DNA for the CDR3 is TGTGCCACCAGCAGGGACCCGGGACAGGCCTACGAGCAGTACTTC. This translates into CATSRDPGQAYEQYF.

J is TRBJ2-7 and V is TRBV20-1, with D unresolved. V lost 7 bases and J lost 2, with 9 bases in between. Germline assignment: CDR1 DFQATT and CDR2 SNEGSKA (reference sequence). This CDR3 is built from 11 residues. CDR3 sequence: CSGRGPYEQYF. The CDR3 coding sequence is TGCAGTGGCCGAGGTCCCTACGAGCAGTACTTC.